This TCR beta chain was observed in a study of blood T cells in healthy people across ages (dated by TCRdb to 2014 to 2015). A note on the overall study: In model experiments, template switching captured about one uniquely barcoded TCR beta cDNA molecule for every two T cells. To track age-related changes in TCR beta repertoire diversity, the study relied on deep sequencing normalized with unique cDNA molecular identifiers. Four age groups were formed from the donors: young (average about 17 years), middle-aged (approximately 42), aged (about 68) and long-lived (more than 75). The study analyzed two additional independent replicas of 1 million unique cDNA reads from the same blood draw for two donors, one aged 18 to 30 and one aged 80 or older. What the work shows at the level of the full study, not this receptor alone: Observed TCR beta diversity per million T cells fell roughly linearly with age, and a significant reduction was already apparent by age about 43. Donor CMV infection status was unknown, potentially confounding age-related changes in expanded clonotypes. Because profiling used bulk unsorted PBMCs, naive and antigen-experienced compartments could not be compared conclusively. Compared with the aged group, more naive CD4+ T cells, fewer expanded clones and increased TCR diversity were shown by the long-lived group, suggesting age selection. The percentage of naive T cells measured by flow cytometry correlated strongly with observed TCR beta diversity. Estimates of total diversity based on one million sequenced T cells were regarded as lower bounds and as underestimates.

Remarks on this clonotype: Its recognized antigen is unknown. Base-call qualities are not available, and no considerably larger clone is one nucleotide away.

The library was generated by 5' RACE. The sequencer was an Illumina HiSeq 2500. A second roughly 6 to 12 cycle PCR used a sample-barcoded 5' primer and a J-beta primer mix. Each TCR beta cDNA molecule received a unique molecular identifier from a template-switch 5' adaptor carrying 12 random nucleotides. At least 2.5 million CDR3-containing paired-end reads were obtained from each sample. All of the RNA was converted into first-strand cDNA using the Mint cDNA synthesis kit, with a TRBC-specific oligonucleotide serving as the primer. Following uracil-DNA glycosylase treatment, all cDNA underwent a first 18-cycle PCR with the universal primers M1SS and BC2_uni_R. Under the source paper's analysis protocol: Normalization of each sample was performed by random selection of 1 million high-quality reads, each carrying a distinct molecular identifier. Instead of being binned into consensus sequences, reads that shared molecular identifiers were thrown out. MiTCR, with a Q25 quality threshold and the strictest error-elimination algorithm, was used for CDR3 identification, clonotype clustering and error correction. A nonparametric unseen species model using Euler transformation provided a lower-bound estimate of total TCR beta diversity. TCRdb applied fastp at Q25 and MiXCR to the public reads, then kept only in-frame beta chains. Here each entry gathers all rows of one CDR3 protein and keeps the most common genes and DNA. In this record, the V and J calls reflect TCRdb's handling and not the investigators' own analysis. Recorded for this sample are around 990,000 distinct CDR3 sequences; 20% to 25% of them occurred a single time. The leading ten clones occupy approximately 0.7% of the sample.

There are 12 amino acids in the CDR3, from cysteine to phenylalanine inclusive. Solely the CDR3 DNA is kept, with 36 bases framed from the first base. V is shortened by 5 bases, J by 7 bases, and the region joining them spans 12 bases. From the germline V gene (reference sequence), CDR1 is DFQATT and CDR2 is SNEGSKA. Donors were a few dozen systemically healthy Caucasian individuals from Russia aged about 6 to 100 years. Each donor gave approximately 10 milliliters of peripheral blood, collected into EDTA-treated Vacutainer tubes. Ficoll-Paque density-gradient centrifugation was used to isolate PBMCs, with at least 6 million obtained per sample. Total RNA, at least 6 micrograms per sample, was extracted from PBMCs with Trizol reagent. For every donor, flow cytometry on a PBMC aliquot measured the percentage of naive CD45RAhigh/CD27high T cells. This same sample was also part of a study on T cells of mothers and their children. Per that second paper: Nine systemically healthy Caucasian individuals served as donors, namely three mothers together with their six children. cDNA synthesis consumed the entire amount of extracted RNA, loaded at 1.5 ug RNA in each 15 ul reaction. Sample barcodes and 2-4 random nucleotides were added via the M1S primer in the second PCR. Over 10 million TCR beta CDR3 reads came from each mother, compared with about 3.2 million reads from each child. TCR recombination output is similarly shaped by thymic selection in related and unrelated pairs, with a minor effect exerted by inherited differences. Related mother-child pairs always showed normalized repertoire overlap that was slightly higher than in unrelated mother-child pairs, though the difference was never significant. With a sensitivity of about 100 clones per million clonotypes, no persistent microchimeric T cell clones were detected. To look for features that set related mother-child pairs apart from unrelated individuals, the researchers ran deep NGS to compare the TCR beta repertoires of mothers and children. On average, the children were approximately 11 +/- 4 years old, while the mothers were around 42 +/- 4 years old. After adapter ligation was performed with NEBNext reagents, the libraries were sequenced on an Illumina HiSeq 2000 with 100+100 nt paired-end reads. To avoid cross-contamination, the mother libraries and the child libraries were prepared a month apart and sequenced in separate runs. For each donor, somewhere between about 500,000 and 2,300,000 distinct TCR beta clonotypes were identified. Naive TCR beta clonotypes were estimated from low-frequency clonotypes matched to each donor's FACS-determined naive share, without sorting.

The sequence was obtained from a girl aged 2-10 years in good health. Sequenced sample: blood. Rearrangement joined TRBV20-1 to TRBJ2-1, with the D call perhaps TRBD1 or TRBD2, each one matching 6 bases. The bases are TGCAGTGCTGAAGGGGGGAAAAATGAGCAGTTCTTC. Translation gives CSAEGGKNEQFF.